Presented here are 30 T cell receptor beta chains from one specimen sequenced in a study of T cells after yellow fever vaccination (dated 2019 in TCRdb). The treatment or condition label on this specimen signifies: live attenuated yellow fever vaccine strain. The receptor library was made with 5' RACE. The instrument was an Illumina NovaSeq 6000. TCRdb's own reprocessing of the public reads used fastp at Q25 and MiXCR and kept productive beta chains. Every CDR3 protein is listed once, alongside the most common genes and DNA of its rows. For this sample there are some 350,000 distinct CDR3 sequences; around 3.9% appear just once. The ten largest make up roughly 24% of the sample. Specimen: PBMCs, collected 5 days after the yellow fever booster vaccination. The receptors stem from a man between 18 and 35 years old who received the YFV17D yellow fever vaccine.

This clonotype was picked up a small number of times. V usage is TRBV12-3 or TRBV12-4 and J usage is TRBJ2-3; the D call may be TRBD1 or TRBD2 (5 bases each). The CDR3 totals 14 residues. V lost 0 bases, J lost 9 bases, and 13 bases lay in between. For the CDR3, the DNA is TGTGCCAGCAGTTTAGCCGGGGCCGCAGGGACGCAGTATTTT. It translates to CASSLAGAAGTQYF.

The chain recombines TRBV4-1 with TRBJ2-7, with D hard to call. Germline V gene sequence: CDR1 MGHRA, CDR2 YSYEKL. The V and J ends lost 1 base and 0 bases respectively, with 7 bases between them. The CDR3 consists of 14 residues. DNA of the CDR3: TGCGCCAGCAGCCAAGGGATGACCTCCTACGAGCAGTACTTC. Its protein is CASSQGMTSYEQYF.

The chain recombines TRBV5-5 with TRBJ1-4; 7 nucleotides agree with TRBD1. Losses at the gene ends were 4 bases for V and 8 bases for J; bases not matched to a gene: 5. Germline lookup yields CDR1 SGHKS and CDR2 YYEKEE (reference sequence). This CDR3 spans 13 amino acids. In nucleotides, the CDR3 is TGTGCCAGCAGCCTTTCAGGGGGGGAAAAACTGTTTTTT. As protein: CASSLSGGEKLFF.

This clonotype was seen only a few times. The V and J genes are TRBV18 and TRBJ1-1, with a weak D call TRBD1 (6 bases). CDR3 length: 15 amino acids. The V end lost 1 base, the J end lost 6 bases, and 15 bases lay between the germline ends. Germline CDR1 KGHSH, CDR2 LQKENI. CDR3 amino acids: CASSPQGVGGPEAFF. CDR3 DNA sequence: TGTGCCAGCTCACCACAGGGGGTGGGAGGCCCTGAAGCTTTCTTT.

This clonotype was detected only a few times. This chain links TRBV6-5 with TRBJ1-1; D is uncertain. CDR1 is MNHEY, CDR2 SVGAGI, per germline. V was clipped by 2 bases and J by 5 bases, with 18 bases between them. This CDR3 region has 16 residues. CDR3: CASSYRPGPGGTEAFF. CDR3 nucleotides: TGTGCCAGCAGTTACCGCCCCGGGCCAGGTGGAACTGAAGCTTTCTTT.

The chain uses TRBV4-3 and TRBJ2-3, with 7 bases matching TRBD2. There are 17 residues in the CDR3. The V gene's germline CDR1 is LGHNA and CDR2 YSLEER. V was clipped by 3 bases and J by 6 bases; unmatched bases: 15. This chain's CDR3 is CASSQSLGGGTRDTQYF. CDR3 nucleotides: TGCGCCAGCAGCCAGTCCCTGGGGGGGGGGACCAGGGATACGCAGTATTTT.

This clonotype was counted a few times. The chain links TRBV11-2 to TRBJ1-6; TRBD1 might be the D (5 bases). The CDR3 runs 17 residues. Trimming removed 1 base from V and 1 base from J, with 11 bases in between. Per the germline V gene, CDR1 is SGHAT and CDR2 is FQNNGV. In nucleotides, the CDR3 is TGTGCCAGCAGCTTAGCAGGGCCGGCGTCCTATAATTCACCCCTCCACTTT. It is translated as CASSLAGPASYNSPLHF.

The rearrangement uses TRBV4-3 and TRBJ1-4; no reliable D call. Germline CDR1 and CDR2: LGHNA and YSLEER. V gave up 1 base and J gave up 6 bases, with 9 bases separating them. This CDR3 has 14 amino acids. The CDR3 protein is CASSQGWADEKLFF. DNA of the CDR3: TGCGCCAGCAGCCAAGGGTGGGCGGATGAAAAACTGTTTTTT.

J is TRBJ1-1 and V is TRBV23-1; possibly TRBD1 for D (5 bases). TRBV23-1 falls under the ORF class, with uncertain function. The V gene lost 7 bases and the J gene lost 4 bases, with 16 bases spanning the gap. This CDR3 comprises 14 residues. As DNA, the CDR3 is TGCGCCAGCACGCCCTGCCACGGGGGCACTGAAGCTTTCTTT. This sequence encodes CASTPCHGGTEAFF.

This clonotype was observed a handful of times. The chain is built from TRBV7-9 and TRBJ1-4, with D perhaps TRBD1 (5 bases). Looked up from germline, CDR1 is SEHNR and CDR2 is FQNEAQ (reference sequence). V lost 6 bases and J 3 bases, leaving 11 bases between the germline ends. CDR3 length: 14 residues. Written as DNA, the CDR3 is TGTGCCAGCAGTTATCAGGGCCCTAATGAAAAACTGTTTTTT. The encoded protein is CASSYQGPNEKLFF. The variable domain in full, completed from reference TRBV7-9 and TRBJ1-4, reads DTGVSQNPRHKITKRGQNVTFRCDPISEHNRLYWYRQTLGQGPEFLTYFQNEAQLEKSRLLSDRFSAERPKGSFSTLEIQRTEQGDSAMYLCASSYQGPNEKLFFGSGTQLSVL.

This clonotype was recorded many times. The chain has TRBV5-1 and TRBJ2-3; TRBD2 matches 7 bases. Germline CDR1 SGHRS, CDR2 YFSETQ. The CDR3 runs to 16 residues. V was clipped by 1 base and J by 1 base; unmatched bases: 6. Written as DNA, the CDR3 is TGCGCCAGCAGCTTGCCTCGGGGGGTCCGCACAGATACGCAGTATTTT. It codes for CASSLPRGVRTDTQYF. Based on the CDR3 plus reference TRBV5-1 and TRBJ2-3, the full variable domain is KAGVTQTPRYLIKTRGQQVTLSCSPISGHRSVSWYQQTPGQGLQFLFEYFSETQRNKGNFPGRFSGRQFSNSRSEMNVSTLELGDSALYLCASSLPRGVRTDTQYFGPGTRLTVL.

The V call is TRBV5-4, the J call TRBJ2-3; 13 bases map to TRBD2. Germline V gene lookup returns CDR1 SGHNT and CDR2 YYREEE (reference sequence). After removal of 4 bases from V and 0 bases from J, the junction contained 14 bases not matched to a gene. The CDR3 covers 20 residues. CDR3 sequence reads: CASSRIRTSGGLNSTDTQYF. In DNA form, the CDR3 reads TGTGCCAGCAGCCGAATACGGACTAGCGGGGGCCTAAATAGCACAGATACGCAGTATTTT.

This clonotype was seen a handful of times. The V gene is TRBV28, the J gene TRBJ1-2; a possible D gene is TRBD1 (5 bases). In germline, CDR1 is MDHEN, CDR2 SYDVKM. V lost 7 bases and J 3 bases, leaving 15 bases between the germline ends. This CDR3 comprises 14 residues. The CDR3 is CASKAGGTDYGYTF. CDR3 bases: TGTGCCAGCAAAGCTGGAGGGACGGACTATGGCTACACCTTC.

The sample holds a few counts of this clonotype. The chain combines TRBV25-1 with TRBJ2-7, with 12 bases aligning to TRBD1. The V gene's germline CDR1 is MGHDK and CDR2 SYGVNS. The CDR3 covers 17 residues. V was pared by 9 bases and J by 5 bases, with 17 bases of the junction left unmatched. CDR3 loop: CARTGTGGERRSDEQYF. The CDR3 nucleotides are TGTGCCAGAACCGGGACAGGGGGCGAACGTCGCAGCGACGAGCAGTACTTC.

This clonotype showed up just a few times. The rearrangement joins TRBV7-6 to TRBJ2-1, with D unresolved. Germline assignment: CDR1 SGHVS and CDR2 FNYEAQ. This CDR3 has 15 residues. V was pared by 3 bases and J by 0 bases, with 9 bases between. The CDR3 DNA is TGTGCCAGCAGCTTGACGTTTAGCTCCTACAATGAGCAGTTCTTC. Translating gives CASSLTFSSYNEQFF.

The chain has TRBV19 and TRBJ1-2; a possible D gene is TRBD1 (5 bases). Trimming removed 5 bases from V and 7 bases from J, with 14 bases in between. This CDR3 contains 13 residues. Germline loops: CDR1 LNHDA, CDR2 SQIVND (reference sequence). CDR3 nucleotide sequence: TGTGCCAGTAGTGTTTTCGAAGACAGTGGCTACACCTTC. It translates to CASSVFEDSGYTF.

The table lists this clonotype with a few counts. This chain connects TRBV5-1 to TRBJ1-1, with 8 bases identical to TRBD1. Germline CDR1 and CDR2: SGHRS and YFSETQ. Unmatched junction bases numbered 8, after V lost 4 bases and J lost 6 bases. This CDR3 region has 14 residues. CDR3 residues: CASSVDRAFAEAFF. Written as DNA, the CDR3 is TGCGCCAGCAGCGTGGACAGGGCATTCGCTGAAGCTTTCTTT.

This chain joins TRBV11-2 and TRBJ1-6; D may be TRBD1 (5 bases). Trimming pared 3 bases from V and 8 bases from J, leaving 14 bases between. The germline V gene has CDR1 SGHAT and CDR2 FQNNGV. The CDR3 has 15 residues. CDR3 coding DNA: TGTGCCAGCAGCTTCATCCGGGGCAGGGATTCACCCCTCCACTTT. Its protein product is CASSFIRGRDSPLHF.

The chain couples TRBV11-2 to TRBJ1-1; unclear D gene. CDR3 size: 11 residues. Germline CDR1 reads SGHAT; CDR2 reads FQNNGV. V lost 5 bases to trimming and J lost 6 bases, with 7 bases between them. DNA of the CDR3: TGTGCCAGCAGCAGGGTCCCTGAAGCTTTCTTT. Protein sequence: CASSRVPEAFF.

This clonotype was detected a few times. The chain recombines TRBV29-1 with TRBJ2-2; 8 positions agree with TRBD1. Trimming took 5 bases from V and 8 from J; bases not matched to a gene: 10. The CDR3 is 14 residues long. Germline CDR1 is SQVTM and CDR2 is ANQGSEA. CDR3 region: CSVFRRTGKGELFF. CDR3 DNA sequence: TGCAGCGTTTTCCGCAGGACAGGGAAAGGGGAGCTGTTTTTT.

This sequence joins TRBV5-1 and TRBJ2-3, with D unclear. Germline loops: CDR1 SGHRS, CDR2 YFSETQ. The CDR3 has 16 amino acids. V was trimmed by 4 bases and J by 4 bases, leaving 19 bases between them. Here the CDR3 reads CASSLTGPLAPDTQYF. As DNA, the CDR3 is TGCGCCAGCAGCCTGACCGGGCCCCTGGCCCCAGATACGCAGTATTTT.

The chain joins TRBV7-2 to TRBJ2-5; possibly TRBD1 for D (5 bases). The V and J ends lost 3 bases and 7 bases respectively, with 12 bases between them. The CDR3 sequence is 13 residues long. The germline gives CDR1 SGHTA, CDR2 FQGNSA. The CDR3 DNA follows: TGTGCCAGCAGCTTGGCAGGGCTCGGGACCCAGTACTTC. Its protein product is CASSLAGLGTQYF.

This chain uses TRBV7-3 with TRBJ2-3; D unresolved. Trimming stripped 5 bases from V and 0 bases from J, with 6 bases between. The CDR3 has 13 amino acids. The germline CDR1 and CDR2 sequences are SGHTA and FQGTGA. CDR3 sequence reads: CASSDGSTDTQYF. The CDR3 DNA sequence: TGTGCCAGCAGCGATGGAAGCACAGATACGCAGTATTTT.

The chain has TRBV27 and TRBJ2-3; TRBD2 matches 11 bases. There are 21 residues in the CDR3. V was clipped by 3 bases and J by 0 bases; unmatched bases: 17. CDR1 is MNHEY and CDR2 is SMNVEV in the germline V gene (reference sequence). This CDR3 is CASSFPLTSGASPPSTDTQYF. In nucleotides, the CDR3 is TGTGCCAGCAGTTTCCCCTTGACTAGCGGGGCCTCTCCTCCCAGCACAGATACGCAGTATTTT.

This clonotype has only a few counts. The chain has TRBV4-3 and TRBJ2-1; D gene unclear. The CDR3 extends over 16 amino acids. V was shortened by 0 bases and J by 4 bases, with 13 bases between the two germline ends. CDR1 is LGHNA, CDR2 YSLEER, per germline. The CDR3 is CASSQDTVSRYNEQFF. CDR3 nucleotides: TGCGCCAGCAGCCAAGATACGGTGTCCCGATACAATGAGCAGTTCTTC.

This clonotype was seen many times. The chain has TRBV6-2 or TRBV6-3 and TRBJ1-1; D remains ambiguous. Trimming removed 2 bases from V and 5 bases from J, with 3 bases in between. Germline CDR1 and CDR2: MNHEY and SVGEGT. There are 11 residues in the CDR3. The CDR3 is CASSYRTEAFF. DNA of the CDR3: TGTGCCAGCAGTTACCGGACTGAAGCTTTCTTT.

This sequence joins TRBV7-8 and TRBJ2-1; D unclear. Trimming removed 3 bases at V and 10 bases at J, with 7 bases between. The CDR3 contains 11 residues. CDR1 SGHVS and CDR2 FQNEAQ come from the germline V gene. CDR3 sequence (DNA): TGTGCCAGCAGCTTCCCAGGCGAGCAGTTCTTC. Its translation: CASSFPGEQFF.

This clonotype was detected many times. V gene TRBV5-1 combines with J gene TRBJ2-2; the match to TRBD2 covers 8 bases. The CDR3 is 15 amino acids. Germline V lookup: CDR1 SGHRS, CDR2 YFSETQ. Germline trimming cut 2 bases from V and 2 bases from J; bases unmatched to any gene: 2. Here the CDR3 DNA reads TGCGCCAGCAGCTTAGCGGGAGTCAACACCGGGGAGCTGTTTTTT. It translates to CASSLAGVNTGELFF.

This clonotype has just a few counts. The V and J genes are TRBV19 and TRBJ1-5; the match to TRBD1 covers 9 bases. Germline V gene lookup returns CDR1 LNHDA and CDR2 SQIVND (reference sequence). V trimming: 5 bases; J trimming: 4 bases; junction bases outside the gene matches: 9. The CDR3 is made up of 16 amino acids. CDR3 loop: CASSSPGQGGNQPQHF. In DNA form, the CDR3 reads TGTGCCAGTAGTTCCCCGGGACAGGGTGGTAATCAGCCCCAGCATTTT. The full variable domain, with the rest looked up from reference TRBV19 and TRBJ1-5, is DGGITQSPKYLFRKEGQNVTLSCEQNLNHDAMYWYRQDPGQGLRLIYYSQIVNDFQKGDIAEGYSVSREKKESFPLTVTSAQKNPTAFYLCASSSPGQGGNQPQHFGDGTRLSIL.

This clonotype showed up many times. V gene TRBV7-9 combines with J gene TRBJ2-7; D may match TRBD1 or TRBD2 (5 bases each). Germline CDR1 reads SEHNR; CDR2 reads FQNEAQ (reference sequence). This CDR3 is 13 amino acids long. The germline V and J ends were trimmed by 4 bases and 7 bases, with 14 bases remaining between them. Written as DNA, the CDR3 is TGTGCCAGCAGCTCGGGACGGAGCCTTGAGCAGTACTTC. It specifies CASSSGRSLEQYF.